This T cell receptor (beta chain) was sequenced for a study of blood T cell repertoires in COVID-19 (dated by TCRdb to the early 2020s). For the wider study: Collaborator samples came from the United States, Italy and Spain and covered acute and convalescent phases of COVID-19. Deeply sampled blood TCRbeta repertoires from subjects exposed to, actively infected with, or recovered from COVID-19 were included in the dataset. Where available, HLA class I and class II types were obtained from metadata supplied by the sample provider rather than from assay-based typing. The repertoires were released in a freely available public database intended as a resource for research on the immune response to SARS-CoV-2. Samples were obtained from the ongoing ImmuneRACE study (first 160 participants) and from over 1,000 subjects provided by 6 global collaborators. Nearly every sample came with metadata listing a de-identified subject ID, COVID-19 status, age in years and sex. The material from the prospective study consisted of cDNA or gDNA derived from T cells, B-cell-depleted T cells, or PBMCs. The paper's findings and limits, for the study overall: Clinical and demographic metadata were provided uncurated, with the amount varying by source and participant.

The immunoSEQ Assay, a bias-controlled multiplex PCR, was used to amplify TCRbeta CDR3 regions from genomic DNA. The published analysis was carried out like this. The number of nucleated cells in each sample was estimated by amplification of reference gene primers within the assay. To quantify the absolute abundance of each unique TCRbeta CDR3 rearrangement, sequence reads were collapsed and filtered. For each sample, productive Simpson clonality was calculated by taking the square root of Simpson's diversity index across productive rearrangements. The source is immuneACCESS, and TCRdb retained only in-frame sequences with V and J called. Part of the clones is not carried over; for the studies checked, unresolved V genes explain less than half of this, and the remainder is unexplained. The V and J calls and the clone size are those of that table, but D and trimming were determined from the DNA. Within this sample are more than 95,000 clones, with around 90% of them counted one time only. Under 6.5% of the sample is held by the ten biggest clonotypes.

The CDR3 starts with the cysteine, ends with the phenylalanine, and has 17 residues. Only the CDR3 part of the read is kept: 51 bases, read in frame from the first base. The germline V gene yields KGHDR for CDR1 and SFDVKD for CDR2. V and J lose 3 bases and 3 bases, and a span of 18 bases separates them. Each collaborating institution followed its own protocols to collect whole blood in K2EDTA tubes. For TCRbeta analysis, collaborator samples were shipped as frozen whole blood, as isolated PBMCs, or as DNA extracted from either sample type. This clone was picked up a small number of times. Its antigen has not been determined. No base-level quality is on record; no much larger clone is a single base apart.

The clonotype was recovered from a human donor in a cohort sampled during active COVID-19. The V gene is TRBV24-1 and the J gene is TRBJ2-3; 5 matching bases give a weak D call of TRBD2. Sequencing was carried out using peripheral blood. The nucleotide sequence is TGTGCCACCAGTGATCGGGTACATAGCCGAGGGACAGATACGCAGTATTTT. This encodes CATSDRVHSRGTDTQYF.